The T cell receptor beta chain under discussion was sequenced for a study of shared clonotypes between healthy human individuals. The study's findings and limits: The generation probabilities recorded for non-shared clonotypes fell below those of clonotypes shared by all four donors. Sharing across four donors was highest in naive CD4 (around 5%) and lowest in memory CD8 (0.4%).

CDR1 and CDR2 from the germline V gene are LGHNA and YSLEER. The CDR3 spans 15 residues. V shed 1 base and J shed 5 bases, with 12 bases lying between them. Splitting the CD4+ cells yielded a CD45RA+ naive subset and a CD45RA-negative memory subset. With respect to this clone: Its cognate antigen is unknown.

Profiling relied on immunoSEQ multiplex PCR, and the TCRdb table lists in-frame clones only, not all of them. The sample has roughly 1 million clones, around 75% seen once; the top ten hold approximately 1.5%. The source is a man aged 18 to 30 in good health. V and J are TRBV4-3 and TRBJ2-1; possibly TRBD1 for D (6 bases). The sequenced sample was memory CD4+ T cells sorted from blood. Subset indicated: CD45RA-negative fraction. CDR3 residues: CASSQATGTHNEQFF. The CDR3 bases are TGCGCCAGCAGCCAAGCCACAGGGACCCACAATGAGCAGTTCTTC.